The 12 T cell receptor beta chains given below trace back to one sample, sequenced in a study of blood T cell repertoires in COVID-19. The assay was immunoSEQ multiplex PCR, and TCRdb's table has in-frame clones only and misses some. The sample holds 110,000 or so clones, 65% to 80% seen once. The sequencing sample was made of peripheral blood. Receptors originate from an older man with acute or convalescent COVID-19.

This chain connects TRBV3-1 (or the pseudogene TRBV3-2) to TRBJ1-1; 11 nucleotides align to TRBD1. This CDR3 contains 16 residues. Germline values: CDR1 LGHDT, CDR2 YNNKEL (reference sequence). J lost 3 bases, V lost 5 bases, and 8 bases had no gene match. The CDR3 here is CASSTRTGGLYTEAFF. The CDR3, as DNA: TGTGCCAGCAGCACCAGGACAGGGGGCCTGTACACTGAAGCTTTCTTT.

The table lists this clone with a few counts. The chain uses TRBV5-6 and TRBJ2-1; D might be TRBD1 (6 bases). V dropped 0 bases and J dropped 6 bases, with 7 bases sitting between them. Germline V CDR1 and CDR2: SGHDT, YYEEEE. CDR3 length: 13 residues. This CDR3 is CASSLGTVNEQFF. The DNA of the CDR3 is TGTGCCAGCAGCTTGGGGACAGTCAATGAGCAGTTCTTC.

This chain uses TRBV2 with TRBJ1-1; D possibly corresponds to TRBD1 (6 bases). This CDR3 region has 15 residues. Germline loops: CDR1 SNHLY, CDR2 FYNNEI. Trimming removed 3 bases from V and 1 base from J, with 12 bases in between. The CDR3 spells CASSDSGATNTEAFF. CDR3 DNA sequence: TGTGCCAGCAGTGACTCAGGGGCGACGAACACTGAAGCTTTCTTT.

The chain uses TRBV2 and TRBJ2-7; D ambiguous. There are 13 residues in the CDR3. Trimming removed 2 bases from V and 0 bases from J, with 5 bases in between. CDR1 is SNHLY, CDR2 FYNNEI, per germline. This CDR3 is CASSEFLSYEQYF. DNA of the CDR3: TGTGCCAGCAGTGAATTCCTCTCCTACGAGCAGTACTTC.

The chain couples TRBV11-3 to TRBJ2-3; the match to TRBD1 covers 11 bases. Looked up from germline, CDR1 is SGHNT and CDR2 is YENEEA. This CDR3 has 12 amino acids. V trimming: 5 bases; J trimming: 8 bases; junction bases outside the gene matches: 0. CDR3 in amino acids: CASSGTGGTQYF. The CDR3 DNA follows: TGTGCCAGCAGCGGGACAGGGGGTACGCAGTATTTT.

The chain carries TRBV29-1 and TRBJ1-5; D not certain. V dropped 4 bases and J dropped 3 bases, with 10 bases sitting between them. The CDR3 loop spans 13 amino acids. The V gene's germline CDR1 is SQVTM and CDR2 ANQGSEA. The CDR3 coding sequence is TGCAGCGTTGGGGCAGCTCACAATCAGCCCCAGCATTTT. Its protein is CSVGAAHNQPQHF. The variable domain in full, completed from reference TRBV29-1 and TRBJ1-5, reads SAVISQKPSRDICQRGTSLTIQCQVDSQVTMMFWYRQQPGQSLTLIATANQGSEATYESGFVIDKFPISRPNLTFSTLTVSNMSPEDSSIYLCSVGAAHNQPQHFGDGTRLSIL.

The genes are TRBV29-1 and TRBJ2-5, with D perhaps matching TRBD2 (7 bases). V dropped 5 bases and J dropped 1 base, with 11 bases sitting between them. The CDR3 runs to 13 residues. CDR1 and CDR2 (germline): SQVTM, ANQGSEA. In DNA, the CDR3 is TGCAGCGTTCAGGGAGGGGGCCAAGAGACCCAGTACTTC. Its protein is CSVQGGGQETQYF.

This clone has a single count. The rearrangement links TRBV28 to TRBJ1-1; the match to TRBD1 covers 9 bases. The V segment lost 6 bases and the J segment 7 bases; nucleotides outside the gene matches: 6. This CDR3 contains 13 residues. From germline, CDR1 is MDHEN and CDR2 SYDVKM. The CDR3 DNA reads TGTGCCAGCAGGGGGGGACAGGGCCTTGAAGCTTTCTTT. Protein sequence: CASRGGQGLEAFF.

CDR3: CASSGGLSTGELFF. CDR3 DNA: TGTGCCAGCAGCGGGGGACTTTCCACCGGGGAGCTGTTTTTT. The genes are TRBV11-2 and TRBJ2-2; TRBD2 might be the D (6 bases). This CDR3 is 14 amino acids long. Germline values: CDR1 SGHAT, CDR2 FQNNGV. V was cut by 5 bases and J by 4 bases, with 11 bases left in between.

The CDR3 sequence: CASSLARTSGRHTQYF. CDR3 sequence (DNA): TGTGCCAGCAGCTTAGCGCGGACTAGCGGGAGACATACGCAGTATTTT. V gene TRBV7-2 combines with J gene TRBJ2-3; 13 bases agree with TRBD2. This CDR3 has 16 amino acids. Germline assignment: CDR1 SGHTA and CDR2 FQGNSA. J lost 7 bases, V lost 0 bases, and 4 bases had no gene match.

The chain uses TRBV18 and TRBJ2-6; D remains ambiguous. Trimming took off 5 bases at V and 0 bases at J, with 8 bases between the two ends. Germline loops: CDR1 KGHSH, CDR2 LQKENI. The CDR3 loop spans 15 amino acids. CDR3 loop: CASSYSPSGANVLTF. CDR3 DNA sequence: TGTGCCAGCTCATACAGTCCCTCTGGGGCCAACGTCCTGACTTTC.

The V and J genes are TRBV19 and TRBJ2-6, with 9 bases matching TRBD1. This CDR3 spans 17 amino acids. The junction had 5 bases not matched to a gene; V was cut back by 5 bases and J by 0 bases. The V gene's germline CDR1 is LNHDA and CDR2 SQIVND (reference sequence). The CDR3 here is CASSHGTGFSGANVLTF. The CDR3 nucleotides read TGTGCCAGTAGTCACGGGACAGGGTTCTCTGGGGCCAACGTCCTGACTTTC.